The rows below give T cell receptor beta chains drawn from one sample of a study of T cells after yellow fever vaccination. TCRdb reprocessed the 5' RACE reads with MiXCR, giving one entry per CDR3 protein. The sample lists approximately 250,000 distinct CDR3 sequences, roughly 5% seen once, with less than 3.5% in the top ten. This specimen consisted of CD4+ T cells sorted from PBMCs, obtained on the day of the yellow fever booster vaccination. The origin of the receptors is a man aged 18 to 29 who received the YFV17D yellow fever vaccine. Each CDR3 is given with its conserved first and last residue. The D gene is left open where the match is weak. Rows may omit the clone size; those that give it use once, few, many or a size class.

v_call,clone_size,d_call,j_call,cdr3_nt,cdr3_aa
TRBV20-1,few,-,TRBJ2-3,TGCAGTGCTAGAGATCTCCTAGCCGATACGCAGTATTTT,CSARDLLADTQYF
TRBV5-1,-,TRBD1,TRBJ2-2,TGCGCCAGCAGGTTGAATGGACAGGGTCCCGGGGAGCTGTTTTTT,CASRLNGQGPGELFF
TRBV5-1,many,-,TRBJ2-1,TGCGCCAGCAGCTTGGCCAGCGGCGGATACAATGAGCAGTTCTTC,CASSLASGGYNEQFF
TRBV5-4,many,-,TRBJ2-1,TGTGCCAGCAGCTTGCAGGGCCCCTACAATGAGCAGTTCTTC,CASSLQGPYNEQFF
TRBV3-1,-,-,TRBJ2-5,TGTGCCAGCAGCCACGCTAGCGCAGCCCAAGAGACCCAGTACTTC,CASSHASAAQETQYF
TRBV3-1,few,-,TRBJ1-5,TGTGCCAGCAGCCAAGCTGGGGGGGCTGATCAGCCCCAGCATTTT,CASSQAGGADQPQHF
TRBV2,many,-,TRBJ2-5,TGTGCCAGCAAAGGGGAAGAGACCCAGTACTTC,CASKGEETQYF
TRBV9,many,TRBD2,TRBJ2-5,TGTGCCAGCAGCGTAGGGGCTAGCGGGGGGTCAGAGACCCAGTACTTC,CASSVGASGGSETQYF
TRBV5-1,many,-,TRBJ2-3,TGCGCCAGCAGTCGAGGCGGGACGGCAGATACGCAGTATTTT,CASSRGGTADTQYF
TRBV12-3/TRBV12-4,-,-,TRBJ1-2,TGTGCCAGCAGCATGGAGACTAACTATGGCTACACCTTC,CASSMETNYGYTF
TRBV5-1,-,-,TRBJ1-2,TGCGCCAGCAGGGATTTTATCTATGGCTACACCTTC,CASRDFIYGYTF
TRBV5-6,-,-,TRBJ1-2,TGTGCCAGCAGCCTGAGTGACTACACCTTC,CASSLSDYTF
TRBV6-2/TRBV6-3,-,-,TRBJ1-5,TGTGCCAGCGGATGGGTAGGCAATCAGCCCCAGCATTTT,CASGWVGNQPQHF
TRBV4-2,many,TRBD2,TRBJ2-5,TGTGCCAGCAGCCCCTCTACTAGCGGGGGGTCGGGAGAGACCCAGTACTTC,CASSPSTSGGSGETQYF
TRBV29-1,-,TRBD1,TRBJ1-3,TGCAGCGTTGTTACGGGACAGAGCTCTGGAAACACCATATATTTT,CSVVTGQSSGNTIYF
TRBV10-1,-,-,TRBJ1-3,TGCGCCAGTCGAGGAGGGCTTCTTGGAAACACCATATATTTT,CASRGGLLGNTIYF
TRBV6-2/TRBV6-3,few,TRBD2,TRBJ2-1,TGTGCCAGCAGACTAGCGGGGGGCTACAATGAGCAGTTCTTC,CASRLAGGYNEQFF
TRBV7-3,-,TRBD1,TRBJ2-1,TGTGCCAGCAGCCCCGACACAGGGGCACGTGAGCAGTTCTTC,CASSPDTGAREQFF
TRBV4-2,few,-,TRBJ2-7,TGTGCCAGCAGCCTATCACTCGCCGGGACTGCCTCACGGGAGCAGTACTTC,CASSLSLAGTASREQYF
TRBV9,few,TRBD2,TRBJ2-1,TGTGCCAGCAGCGTAGCTCCCGAGCGGGGGGCCAATGAGCAGTTCTTC,CASSVAPERGANEQFF
TRBV5-1,-,TRBD1,TRBJ2-7,TGCGCCAGCAGCCCGGGACAGGGGCTAGCCTACGAGCAGTACTTC,CASSPGQGLAYEQYF
TRBV5-6,many,-,TRBJ1-1,TGTGCCAGCAGTCGCGAACAGGGAAAAGCTTTCTTT,CASSREQGKAFF